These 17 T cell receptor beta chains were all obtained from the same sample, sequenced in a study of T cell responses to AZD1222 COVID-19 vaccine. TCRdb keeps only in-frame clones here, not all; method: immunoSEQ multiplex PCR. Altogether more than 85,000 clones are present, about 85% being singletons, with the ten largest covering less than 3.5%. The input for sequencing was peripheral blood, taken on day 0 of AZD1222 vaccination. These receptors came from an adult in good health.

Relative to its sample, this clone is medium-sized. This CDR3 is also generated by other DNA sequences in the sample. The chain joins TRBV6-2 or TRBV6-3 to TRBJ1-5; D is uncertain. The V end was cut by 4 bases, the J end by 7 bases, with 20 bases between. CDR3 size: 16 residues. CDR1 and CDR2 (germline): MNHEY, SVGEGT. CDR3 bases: TGTGCCAGCAGTTCGATCCAACGGGGAGTTGGCCAGCCCCAGCATTTT. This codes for CASSSIQRGVGQPQHF.

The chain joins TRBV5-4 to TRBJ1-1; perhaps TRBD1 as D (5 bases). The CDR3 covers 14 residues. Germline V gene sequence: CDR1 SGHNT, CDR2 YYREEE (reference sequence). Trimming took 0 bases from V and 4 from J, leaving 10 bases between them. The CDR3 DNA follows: TGTGCCAGCAGCTTGGGCAGGGTGAGCACTGAAGCTTTCTTT. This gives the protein CASSLGRVSTEAFF.

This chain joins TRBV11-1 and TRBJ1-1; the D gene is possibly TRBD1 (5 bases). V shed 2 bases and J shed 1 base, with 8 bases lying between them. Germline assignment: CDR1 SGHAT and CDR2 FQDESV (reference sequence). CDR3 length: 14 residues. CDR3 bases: TGTGCCAGCAGCTTATCCCAGGGGAACACTGAAGCTTTCTTT. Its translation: CASSLSQGNTEAFF.

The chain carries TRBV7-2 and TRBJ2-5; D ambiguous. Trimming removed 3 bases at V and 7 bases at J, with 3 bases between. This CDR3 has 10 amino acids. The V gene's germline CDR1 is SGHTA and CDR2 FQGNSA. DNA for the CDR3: TGTGCCAGCAGCTTGAGGACCCAGTACTTC. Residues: CASSLRTQYF.

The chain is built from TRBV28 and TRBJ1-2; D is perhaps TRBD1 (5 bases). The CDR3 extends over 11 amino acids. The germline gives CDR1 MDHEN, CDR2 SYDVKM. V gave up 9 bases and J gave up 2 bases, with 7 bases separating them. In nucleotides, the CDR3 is TGTGCCAGTAGACAGAACTATGGCTACACCTTC. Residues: CASRQNYGYTF.

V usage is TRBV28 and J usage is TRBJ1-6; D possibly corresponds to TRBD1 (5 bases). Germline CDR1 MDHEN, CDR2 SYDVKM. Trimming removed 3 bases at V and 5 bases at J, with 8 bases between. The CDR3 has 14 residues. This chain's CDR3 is CASSLGVHNSPLHF. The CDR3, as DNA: TGTGCCAGCAGTTTGGGGGTCCATAATTCACCCCTCCACTTT.

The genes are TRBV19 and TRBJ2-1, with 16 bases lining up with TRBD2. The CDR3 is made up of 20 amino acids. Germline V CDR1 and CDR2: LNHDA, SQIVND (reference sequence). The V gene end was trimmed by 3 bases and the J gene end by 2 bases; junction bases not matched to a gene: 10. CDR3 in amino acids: CASSILPGLAGGTAYNEQFF. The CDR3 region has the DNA TGTGCCAGTAGTATCTTGCCGGGACTAGCGGGGGGGACGGCCTACAATGAGCAGTTCTTC.

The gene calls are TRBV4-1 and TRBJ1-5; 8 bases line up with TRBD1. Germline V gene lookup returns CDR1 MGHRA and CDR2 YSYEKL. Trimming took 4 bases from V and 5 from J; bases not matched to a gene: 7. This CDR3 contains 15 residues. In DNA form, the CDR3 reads TGCGCCAGCAGCCCTCCGGACAGGGCACATCAGCCCCAGCATTTT. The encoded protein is CASSPPDRAHQPQHF.

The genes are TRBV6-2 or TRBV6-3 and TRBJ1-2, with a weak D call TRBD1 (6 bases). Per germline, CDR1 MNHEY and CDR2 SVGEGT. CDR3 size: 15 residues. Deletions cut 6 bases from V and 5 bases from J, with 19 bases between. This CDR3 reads CASSNRLGASYGYTF. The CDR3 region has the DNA TGTGCCAGCAGCAACAGGTTGGGGGCCTCATATGGCTACACCTTC.

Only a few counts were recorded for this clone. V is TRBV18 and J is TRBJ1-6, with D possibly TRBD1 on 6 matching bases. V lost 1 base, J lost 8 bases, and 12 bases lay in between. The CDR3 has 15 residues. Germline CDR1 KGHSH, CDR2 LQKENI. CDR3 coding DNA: TGTGCCAGCTCACCACAGGGGGAGGTTTATTCACCCCTCCACTTT. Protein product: CASSPQGEVYSPLHF. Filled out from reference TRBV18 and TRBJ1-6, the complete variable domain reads NAGVMQNPRHLVRRRGQEARLRCSPMKGHSHVYWYRQLPEEGLKFMVYLQKENIIDESGMPKERFSAEFPKEGPSILRIQQVVRGDSAAYFCASSPQGEVYSPLHFGNGTRLTVT.

CDR3 nucleotide sequence: TGTGCCTGGACTTCAGGGCCTTATAATTCACCCCTCCACTTT. Its translation: CAWTSGPYNSPLHF. The V call is TRBV30, the J call TRBJ1-6, with D tentatively TRBD1 (5 bases). The V gene's germline CDR1 is GTSNPN and CDR2 SVGIG (reference sequence). This CDR3 contains 14 residues. V was cut by 4 bases and J by 4 bases, with 11 bases left in between.

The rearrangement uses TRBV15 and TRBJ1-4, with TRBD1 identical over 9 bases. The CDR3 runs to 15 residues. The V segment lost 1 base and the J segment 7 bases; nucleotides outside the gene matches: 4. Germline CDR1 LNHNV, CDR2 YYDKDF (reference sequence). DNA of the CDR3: TGTGCCACCAGCAGAGCGGGACAGGGAGTTGAAAAACTGTTTTTT. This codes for CATSRAGQGVEKLFF. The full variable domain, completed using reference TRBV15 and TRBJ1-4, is DAMVIQNPRYQVTQFGKPVTLSCSQTLNHNVMYWYQQKSSQAPKLLFHYYDKDFNNEADTPDNFQSRRPNTSFCFLDIRSPGLGDTAMYLCATSRAGQGVEKLFFGSGTQLSVL.

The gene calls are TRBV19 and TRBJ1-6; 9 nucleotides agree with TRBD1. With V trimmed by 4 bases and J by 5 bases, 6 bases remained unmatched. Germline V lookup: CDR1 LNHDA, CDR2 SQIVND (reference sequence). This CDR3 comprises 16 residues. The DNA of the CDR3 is TGTGCCAGTAGTAGATCGGGACAGGGTAATAATTCACCCCTCCACTTT. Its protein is CASSRSGQGNNSPLHF.

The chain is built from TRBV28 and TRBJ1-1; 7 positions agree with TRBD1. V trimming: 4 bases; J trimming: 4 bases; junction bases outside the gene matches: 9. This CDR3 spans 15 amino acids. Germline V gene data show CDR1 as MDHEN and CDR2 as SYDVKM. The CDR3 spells CASSSRQGMATEAFF. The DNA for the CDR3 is TGTGCCAGCAGTTCGCGACAGGGTATGGCCACTGAAGCTTTCTTT.

Written as DNA, the CDR3 is TGTGCCAGTAGTAACCAAGAGGGGGTGGGGGATACGCAGTATTTT. It encodes CASSNQEGVGDTQYF. The V and J genes are TRBV19 and TRBJ2-3, with TRBD1 as a possible D gene (6 bases). The germline CDR1 and CDR2 sequences are LNHDA and SQIVND (reference sequence). This CDR3 has 15 amino acids. Trimming took off 4 bases at V and 6 bases at J, with 17 bases between the two ends.

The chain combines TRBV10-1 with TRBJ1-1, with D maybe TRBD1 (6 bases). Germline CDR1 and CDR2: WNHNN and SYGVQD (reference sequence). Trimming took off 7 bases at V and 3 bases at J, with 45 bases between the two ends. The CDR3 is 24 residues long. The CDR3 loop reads CASIDRNRKLTCSRAPINHTEAFF. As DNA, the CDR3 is TGCGCCAGCATCGACAGGAACCGTAAACTGACATGCTCTAGGGCCCCGATCAATCACACTGAAGCTTTCTTT.

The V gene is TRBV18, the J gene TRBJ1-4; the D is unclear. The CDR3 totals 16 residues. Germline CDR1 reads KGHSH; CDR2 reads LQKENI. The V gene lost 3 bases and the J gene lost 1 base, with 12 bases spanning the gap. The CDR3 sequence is CASSPRTDGTNEKLFF. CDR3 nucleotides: TGTGCCAGCTCACCCCGCACGGACGGAACTAATGAAAAACTGTTTTTT.